The entry that follows covers one TCR beta chain sequence. V was pared by 1 base and J by 5 bases, with 17 bases between. This CDR3 contains 16 residues. Germline V lookup: CDR1 MNHEY, CDR2 SVGAGI. The sample originates from a study of T-cell memory formation after mild COVID-19. Constant-segment-primed 5'RACE gave TCR alpha and TCR beta cDNA libraries with sample barcodes and UMIs. TCRdb ran MiXCR on the 5' RACE reads and lists one entry per CDR3 protein. This table has under 550,000 distinct CDR3 sequences, under 20% appearing once. This TCR was recovered from a man between 18 and 29 years old who had mild COVID-19 (a few samples of this study predate the infection). Cell type and time point are not known. V gene TRBV6-5 combines with J gene TRBJ2-5; the D call may be TRBD1 or TRBD2 (6 bases each). The sample comprised PBMCs or a T cell subset sorted from them (not recorded which). This chain's CDR3 is CASSYLRTGAKETQYF. The CDR3 coding sequence is TGTGCCAGCAGTTACTTACGCACGGGGGCCAAGGAGACCCAGTACTTC.